The 28 T cell receptor beta chains below were found in one sample sequenced in a study of blood T cell repertoires in COVID-19. Assay used: immunoSEQ multiplex PCR; TCRdb lists only in-frame clones, some missing. The sample includes 15,000 to 20,000 clones, approximately 84% of them seen just once. Input material: peripheral blood. These receptors were collected from a human donor with active COVID-19. The donor label of this sample is uncertain.

This rearrangement joins TRBV28 to TRBJ2-7; 9 positions agree with TRBD2. CDR3 length: 15 amino acids. V dropped 6 bases and J dropped 4; count of bases not matched to a gene: 10. In germline, CDR1 is MDHEN, CDR2 SYDVKM. The CDR3 bases are TGTGCCAGCAGACTGACCGGGACTAGCAGTTACGAGCAGTACTTC. Amino acid sequence: CASRLTGTSSYEQYF.

The CDR3 DNA is TGTGCCAGCAGCTCCGTGCGGGGATCGGCCTACAATGAGCAGTTCTTC. This gives the protein CASSSVRGSAYNEQFF. The V call is TRBV11-2, the J call TRBJ2-1; D might be TRBD2 (6 bases). The V end was cut by 4 bases, the J end by 2 bases, with 15 bases between. This CDR3 is 16 amino acids long. The germline gives CDR1 SGHAT, CDR2 FQNNGV.

This clone came up a few times. V and J are TRBV12-5 and TRBJ2-3; no clear D. Trimming left V 2 bases short and J 0 bases short, with 6 bases between. The CDR3 sequence is 14 residues long. CDR1 is LGHNT, CDR2 FRNRAP, per germline. The CDR3 is CASGLTVSTDTQYF. CDR3 sequence (DNA): TGTGCTAGTGGTTTGACGGTGAGCACAGATACGCAGTATTTT.

The chain uses TRBV5-4 and TRBJ2-3; D ambiguous. Trimming removed 5 bases from V and 3 bases from J, with 7 bases in between. There are 12 residues in the CDR3. Germline CDR1 and CDR2: SGHNT and YYREEE (reference sequence). The CDR3 coding sequence is TGTGCCAGCAGACACGAAACAGATACGCAGTATTTT. Protein product: CASRHETDTQYF.

The chain links TRBV7-9 to TRBJ2-6; 9 positions agree with TRBD1. J was trimmed by 1 base and V by 5 bases; bases with no gene match: 12. The CDR3 has 19 residues. The germline V gene has CDR1 SEHNR and CDR2 FQNEAQ (reference sequence). CDR3 sequence: CASSRLQGALRSGANVLTF. Here the CDR3 DNA reads TGTGCCAGCAGCCGTTTACAGGGGGCACTTAGGTCTGGGGCCAACGTCCTGACTTTC.

The chain carries TRBV2 and TRBJ2-1, with D perhaps TRBD2 (5 bases). The CDR3 totals 15 residues. Germline V CDR1 and CDR2: SNHLY, FYNNEI. Trimming stripped 2 bases from V and 0 bases from J, with 8 bases between. The CDR3 loop is CASSETGSSYNEQFF. The CDR3, as DNA: TGTGCCAGCAGTGAAACGGGAAGCTCCTACAATGAGCAGTTCTTC.

The J gene is TRBJ2-7, the V gene TRBV4-1, with a possible D match to TRBD1 (5 bases). From germline, CDR1 is MGHRA and CDR2 YSYEKL. The CDR3 is made up of 15 amino acids. The V end was cut by 3 bases, the J end by 5 bases, with 17 bases between. CDR3 sequence reads: CASSHPQGVPNEQYF. The CDR3, as DNA: TGCGCCAGCAGCCATCCCCAAGGGGTTCCCAACGAGCAGTACTTC.

The chain links TRBV3-1 (or the pseudogene TRBV3-2) to TRBJ2-2; D remains unclear. The CDR3 has 13 residues. From germline, CDR1 is LGHDT and CDR2 YNNKEL (reference sequence). Trimming removed 1 base at V and 5 bases at J, with 5 bases between. CDR3 loop: CASSQGRTGELFF. In nucleotides, the CDR3 is TGTGCCAGCAGCCAAGGCAGGACCGGGGAGCTGTTTTTT.

This clone was counted between two and nine times. This rearrangement joins TRBV12-3 or TRBV12-4 to TRBJ1-5; 9 bases align to TRBD1. V lost 3 bases to trimming and J lost 11 bases; unmatched junction nucleotides: 5. The CDR3 sequence is 13 residues long. CDR3 protein: CASSFWTGDSQHF. CDR3 coding DNA: TGTGCCAGCAGTTTTTGGACAGGGGATTCCCAGCATTTT.

The chain carries TRBV2 and TRBJ1-1, with no clear D. CDR3 length: 12 residues. Germline loops: CDR1 SNHLY, CDR2 FYNNEI. Trimming cost V 4 bases and J 10 bases, with 13 bases left between them. The CDR3 DNA sequence: TGTGCCAGCAGTGTGATAGCCCTGGGAGCTTTCTTT. Protein sequence: CASSVIALGAFF.

The J gene is TRBJ2-7, the V gene TRBV5-4, with 10 bases lining up with TRBD1. Germline V gene sequence: CDR1 SGHNT, CDR2 YYREEE (reference sequence). This CDR3 is built from 13 residues. With 3 bases clipped from V and 5 bases from J, the junction kept 2 bases outside the gene matches. In DNA, the CDR3 is TGTGCCAGCAGCTCGACAGGGGGCCACGAGCAGTACTTC. Amino acids: CASSSTGGHEQYF.

V and J are TRBV4-3 and TRBJ2-1, with D possibly being TRBD2 (6 bases). CDR1 and CDR2 (germline): LGHNA, YSLEER. The CDR3 has 16 amino acids. V was shortened by 0 bases and J by 5 bases, with 14 bases between the two germline ends. CDR3 region: CASSQDSGLANNEQFF. The CDR3, as DNA: TGCGCCAGCAGCCAAGATTCGGGTCTAGCGAACAATGAGCAGTTCTTC.

The rearrangement links TRBV19 to TRBJ2-1; TRBD2 agrees at 10 bases. V lost 7 bases, J lost 7 bases, and 10 bases stayed unmatched. The CDR3 spans 15 residues. Per germline, CDR1 LNHDA and CDR2 SQIVND (reference sequence). The CDR3 DNA follows: TGTGCCAGTATATTAAAGCGGGGGGGGAATAATGAGCAGTTCTTC. Protein sequence: CASILKRGGNNEQFF.

The chain has TRBV11-2 and TRBJ2-3; no firm D call. Trimming shortened V by 6 bases and J by 4 bases, and 11 bases separated the two germline ends. The CDR3 is 13 amino acids. CDR1 is SGHAT and CDR2 is FQNNGV in the germline V gene. CDR3 sequence: CASSYTPPDTQYF. In DNA, the CDR3 is TGTGCCAGCAGTTACACCCCACCAGATACGCAGTATTTT. Combining the CDR3 with reference TRBV11-2 and TRBJ2-3 gives the whole variable domain EAGVAQSPRYKIIEKRQSVAFWCNPISGHATLYWYQQILGQGPKLLIQFQNNGVVDDSQLPKDRFSAERLKGVDSTLKIQPAKLEDSAVYLCASSYTPPDTQYFGPGTRLTVL.

This rearrangement joins TRBV6-5 to TRBJ2-1; TRBD1 matches 10 bases. The length of the CDR3 is 16 residues. Germline CDR1 MNHEY, CDR2 SVGAGI. V dropped 0 bases and J dropped 10; count of bases not matched to a gene: 9. The CDR3 reads CASSYSLPGQGTEQFF. CDR3 sequence (DNA): TGTGCCAGCAGTTACTCCCTGCCGGGACAGGGGACCGAGCAGTTCTTC.

This clone was seen only once. The chain joins TRBV3-1 (or the pseudogene TRBV3-2) to TRBJ1-5, with D unclear. The CDR3 covers 16 residues. Germline-derived CDR1 and CDR2 are LGHDT and YNNKEL (reference sequence). The V and J ends lost 0 bases and 3 bases respectively, with 12 bases between them. The CDR3 coding sequence is TGTGCCAGCAGCCAAGATGGAGGCCGACCCAATCAGCCCCAGCATTTT. It translates to CASSQDGGRPNQPQHF.

The DNA of the CDR3 is TGTGCCACCAGCCCCCGGGTACTAGCGGGAGGAGAGACCCAGTACTTC. Its translation: CATSPRVLAGGETQYF. This chain uses TRBV15 with TRBJ2-5; 12 nucleotides line up with TRBD2. V lost 5 bases to trimming and J lost 4 bases; unmatched junction nucleotides: 8. This CDR3 region has 16 residues. Germline-derived CDR1 and CDR2 are LNHNV and YYDKDF (reference sequence).

DNA of the CDR3: TGTGCCAGCAGTTTATCGGGGGGCACCGGGGAGCTGTTTTTT. Protein product: CASSLSGGTGELFF. This sequence joins TRBV27 and TRBJ2-2; tentative D call: TRBD2 (6 bases). The length of the CDR3 is 14 residues. Germline V gene lookup returns CDR1 MNHEY and CDR2 SMNVEV (reference sequence). V dropped 0 bases and J dropped 4 bases, with 6 bases sitting between them.

The rearrangement links TRBV3-1 (or the pseudogene TRBV3-2) to TRBJ1-6; 10 bases fit TRBD1. The length of the CDR3 is 14 residues. Germline CDR1 LGHDT, CDR2 YNNKEL (reference sequence). V was pared by 4 bases and J by 10 bases, with 4 bases of the junction left unmatched. CDR3 in amino acids: CASSLRTGGSPLHF. Here the CDR3 DNA reads TGTGCCAGCAGCCTCCGGACAGGGGGATCACCCCTCCACTTT.

The V call is TRBV18, the J call TRBJ2-3; 7 nucleotides align to TRBD2. The germline CDR1 and CDR2 sequences are KGHSH and LQKENI. The ends lost 4 bases at V and 4 bases at J; junction bases unmatched: 8. CDR3 length: 15 residues. CDR3 protein: CASSRPSGGSDTQYF. CDR3 in DNA: TGTGCCAGCTCACGACCTAGCGGAGGCTCAGATACGCAGTATTTT.

The chain has TRBV2 and TRBJ2-2; D is perhaps TRBD2 (5 bases). V lost 7 bases to trimming and J lost 5 bases, with 17 bases between them. Per germline, CDR1 SNHLY and CDR2 FYNNEI. This CDR3 has 15 amino acids. The CDR3 protein is CASIRGSWGTGELFF. The CDR3 bases are TGTGCCAGCATACGGGGAAGTTGGGGTACCGGGGAGCTGTTTTTT.

The chain carries TRBV5-1 and TRBJ1-5, with D possibly TRBD1 on 5 matching bases. This CDR3 has 16 amino acids. V gave up 2 bases and J gave up 0 bases, with 12 bases separating them. Germline V CDR1 and CDR2: SGHRS, YFSETQ. As DNA, the CDR3 is TGCGCCAGCAGCTTTACAGGTCCTAATAGCAATCAGCCCCAGCATTTT. This gives the protein CASSFTGPNSNQPQHF.

The J gene is TRBJ1-2, the V gene TRBV2, with 8 bases aligning to TRBD1. The germline CDR1 and CDR2 sequences are SNHLY and FYNNEI. V lost 7 bases to trimming and J lost 8 bases; unmatched junction nucleotides: 18. The CDR3 is 16 residues long. The CDR3 loop is CASIPGGALPGSGYTF. CDR3 DNA: TGTGCCAGCATACCAGGGGGCGCATTACCAGGTTCCGGCTACACCTTC.

V is TRBV4-2 and J is TRBJ2-5; the D gene is possibly TRBD1 (6 bases). Germline CDR1 is LGHNA and CDR2 is YNFKEQ. The V end lost 1 base, the J end lost 4 bases, and 19 bases lay between the germline ends. The CDR3 sequence is 17 residues long. The CDR3, as DNA: TGTGCCAGCAGCCAAGCCCCTATTCCAACAGGGCCAGAGACCCAGTACTTC. Translation gives CASSQAPIPTGPETQYF.

The V call is TRBV5-4, the J call TRBJ2-3, with TRBD2 as a possible D gene (7 bases). V was cut by 6 bases and J by 0 bases, with 23 bases left in between. The CDR3 has 18 amino acids. Germline V CDR1 and CDR2: SGHNT, YYREEE (reference sequence). The CDR3 DNA follows: TGTGCCAGCAACCCGGGAAGTTGGGGGGGGGCCAGCACAGATACGCAGTATTTT. Its protein product is CASNPGSWGGASTDTQYF.

The gene calls are TRBV7-3 and TRBJ2-1; TRBD2 matches at 9 bases. In germline, CDR1 is SGHTA, CDR2 FQGTGA. Germline trimming cut 1 base from V and 9 bases from J; bases unmatched to any gene: 10. This CDR3 is 16 amino acids long. The CDR3 is CASSLMARGTSSEQFF. CDR3 DNA sequence: TGTGCCAGCAGCTTAATGGCTCGGGGGACTAGCTCTGAGCAGTTCTTC.

This chain links TRBV7-2 with TRBJ2-3, with a possible D match to TRBD1 (6 bases). Trimming cost V 5 bases and J 1 base, with 13 bases left between them. CDR1 SGHTA and CDR2 FQGNSA come from the germline V gene. This CDR3 has 15 residues. The CDR3 DNA reads TGTGCCAGCAGCCCCTCCAGGGGTGGCACAGATACGCAGTATTTT. It specifies CASSPSRGGTDTQYF.

This rearrangement joins TRBV27 to TRBJ1-2, with TRBD1 matching over 10 bases. Germline CDR1 and CDR2: MNHEY and SMNVEV (reference sequence). V was pared by 5 bases and J by 2 bases, with 8 bases of the junction left unmatched. This CDR3 comprises 16 residues. CDR3 loop: CASSPGTGATNYGYTF. The CDR3 coding sequence is TGTGCCAGCAGTCCCGGGACAGGGGCTACCAACTATGGCTACACCTTC.